These T cell receptor beta chains were read from a single sample in a study of T-cell memory formation after mild COVID-19. TCRdb analysed the 5' RACE reads with MiXCR anew, one entry per CDR3 protein. Among some 320,000 distinct CDR3 sequences listed, around an eighth were seen once. Input material: PBMCs or a T cell subset sorted from them (not recorded which). The receptor set was obtained from a man aged 18 to 29 who had mild COVID-19 (a few samples of this study predate the infection). Cell type and time point are not known. CDR3s include the opening cysteine and the closing phenylalanine or tryptophan. The D gene is left open where the match is weak. Rows may omit the clone size; those that give it use once, few, many or a size class.

D gene	V gene	J gene	clone size	CDR3 protein	CDR3 DNA
TRBD1	TRBV7-9	TRBJ2-1	few	CASSRQGMDEQFF	TGTGCCAGCAGCCGACAGGGTATGGATGAGCAGTTCTTC
NA	TRBV10-3	TRBJ1-5	NA	CAITPGGNQPQHF	TGTGCCATCACTCCAGGGGGCAATCAGCCCCAGCATTTT
TRBD2	TRBV12-3/TRBV12-4	TRBJ2-1	NA	CATRLAGGRNEQFF	TGTGCCACCAGACTAGCGGGGGGAAGAAATGAGCAGTTCTTC
NA	TRBV5-1	TRBJ2-3	few	CASSLVPGSDQERYF	TGCGCCAGCAGCTTGGTCCCCGGGTCAGACCAGGAACGGTATTTT
NA	TRBV12-3/TRBV12-4	TRBJ2-3	many	CASSLASGGKNTQYF	TGTGCCAGCAGTTTAGCCAGCGGCGGGAAGAATACGCAGTATTTT
NA	TRBV6-2/TRBV6-3	TRBJ2-2	NA	CASSYRLGGTGELFF	TGTGCCAGCAGTTACCGGCTCGGAGGCACCGGGGAGCTGTTTTTT
NA	TRBV9	TRBJ2-5	NA	CASSAPRGETQYF	TGTGCCAGCAGCGCCCCGAGGGGGGAGACCCAGTACTTC
NA	TRBV7-9	TRBJ1-2	few	CASSLVVRGGGGYTF	TGTGCCAGCAGCTTAGTCGTTAGGGGCGGAGGCGGCTACACCTTC
TRBD1	TRBV2	TRBJ1-1	few	CASSNDRANTEAFF	TGTGCCAGCAGCAACGACAGGGCGAACACTGAAGCTTTCTTT
NA	TRBV4-3	TRBJ1-2	few	CASSPGGFDYGYTF	TGCGCCAGCAGCCCGGGCGGTTTCGACTATGGCTACACCTTC
NA	TRBV6-5	TRBJ1-2	NA	CASKPGEWGYGYTF	TGTGCCAGCAAACCAGGGGAGTGGGGCTATGGCTACACCTTC
NA	TRBV7-2	TRBJ1-2	NA	CASSLGAVYGYTF	TGTGCCAGCAGCTTAGGGGCCGTCTATGGCTACACCTTC
NA	TRBV15	TRBJ2-7	NA	CATSRDPQTYEQYF	TGTGCCACCAGCAGAGATCCCCAAACTTACGAGCAGTACTTC
TRBD2	TRBV5-4	TRBJ2-5	NA	CASSFGIAGEETQYF	TGTGCCAGCAGCTTCGGAATAGCGGGGGAAGAGACCCAGTACTTC
NA	TRBV7-9	TRBJ1-1	NA	CASDPAWENTEAFF	TGTGCCAGCGACCCGGCGTGGGAGAACACTGAAGCTTTCTTT
NA	TRBV12-3/TRBV12-4	TRBJ1-1	NA	CASRGDNLNTEAFF	TGTGCCAGCAGGGGGGACAATTTGAACACTGAAGCTTTCTTT
NA	TRBV5-1	TRBJ2-3	NA	CASSSEGPTDTQYF	TGCGCCAGCAGCTCCGAGGGCCCCACAGATACGCAGTATTTT
NA	TRBV7-2	TRBJ2-5	few	CASSSWVAGIKETQYF	TGTGCCAGCAGCTCCTGGGTGGCGGGGATAAAAGAGACCCAGTACTTC
NA	TRBV12-3/TRBV12-4	TRBJ1-2	few	CASRQGRDYGYTF	TGTGCCAGCAGGCAGGGTCGAGACTATGGCTACACCTTC
NA	TRBV10-3	TRBJ1-3	NA	CAISRDSNSGNTIYF	TGTGCCATCAGTCGAGACAGTAACTCTGGAAACACCATATATTTT
NA	TRBV21-1	TRBJ1-1	few	CASNQTGAPDTEAFF	TGTGCCAGCAACCAGACAGGGGCCCCGGACACTGAAGCTTTCTTT
NA	TRBV5-1	TRBJ2-3	few	CASSLGGGQNTDTQYF	TGCGCCAGCAGCTTGGGGGGCGGACAGAACACAGATACGCAGTATTTT
NA	TRBV6-1	TRBJ2-3	few	CASSAGASGDTQYF	TGTGCCAGCAGTGCGGGGGCCTCCGGGGATACGCAGTATTTT
TRBD2	TRBV7-9	TRBJ2-5	NA	CAHGGGETQYF	TGTGCCCACGGGGGGGGAGAGACCCAGTACTTC
NA	TRBV12-3/TRBV12-4	TRBJ2-7	few	CASSLGGQAYEQYF	TGTGCCAGCAGTTTGGGGGGCCAGGCCTACGAGCAGTACTTC
TRBD1	TRBV5-1	TRBJ2-4	NA	CASSFGRGQNIQYF	TGCGCCAGCAGCTTCGGCAGGGGGCAAAACATTCAGTACTTC
TRBD2	TRBV4-1	TRBJ2-1	NA	CASSLSGIEQFF	TGCGCCAGCAGCCTTAGCGGGATTGAGCAGTTCTTC
TRBD2	TRBV6-2/TRBV6-3	TRBJ2-7	NA	CASSYSTLAPLKQYF	TGTGCCAGCAGTTACTCTACACTAGCGCCTCTAAAGCAGTACTTC